The entry below describes one T cell receptor beta chain. The same CDR3 is also encoded by other DNA sequences in this sample. This CDR3 is 15 amino acids long. CDR1 and CDR2 from the germline V gene are SGHRS and YFSETQ. Trimming left V 4 bases short and J 3 bases short, with 14 bases between. This sample was taken from a study of blood T cell repertoires in COVID-19. Sequencing was performed with immunoSEQ multiplex PCR; in TCRdb, only in-frame clones are kept and a portion is missing. The top ten hold roughly 20% of the sample, which has about 160,000 clones, around four fifths seen once. This clonotype was sampled from a woman of 80 years or more with acute or convalescent COVID-19. V gene TRBV5-1 combines with J gene TRBJ2-1, with D possibly matching TRBD2 (5 bases). The sequencing sample was made of peripheral blood. CDR3 sequence (DNA): TGCGCCAGCAGCCCCACGTCGGGGAGCTACAATGAGCAGTTCTTC. It translates to CASSPTSGSYNEQFF.